The entry below describes one T cell receptor (beta chain). This sample is part of a study of blood T cell repertoires in COVID-19. Overall study: PBMCs, B-cell-depleted T cells, or T cells were the source of the cDNA or gDNA that made up the material.

Data came from immunoSEQ multiplex PCR; TCRdb stores just in-frame clones and leaves some out. In the table there are some 150,000 clones, 84% of which are singletons. Trimming removed 3 bases at V and 8 bases at J, with 11 bases between. Germline V CDR1 and CDR2: MNHEY, SMNVEV (reference sequence). The CDR3 sequence is 13 residues long. Those enrolled, adults aged roughly 18 to 100 years, came from roughly 23 US areas. Specimen: PBMCs or T cells enriched from blood (not recorded which). The chain combines TRBV27 with TRBJ2-4; possible D gene TRBD2, 5 bases. This receptor was obtained from a woman aged 45 to 65 who had been exposed to COVID-19. CDR3 residues: CASSLVSGDIQYF. The CDR3 region has the DNA TGTGCCAGCAGTTTGGTTTCCGGGGACATTCAGTACTTC.